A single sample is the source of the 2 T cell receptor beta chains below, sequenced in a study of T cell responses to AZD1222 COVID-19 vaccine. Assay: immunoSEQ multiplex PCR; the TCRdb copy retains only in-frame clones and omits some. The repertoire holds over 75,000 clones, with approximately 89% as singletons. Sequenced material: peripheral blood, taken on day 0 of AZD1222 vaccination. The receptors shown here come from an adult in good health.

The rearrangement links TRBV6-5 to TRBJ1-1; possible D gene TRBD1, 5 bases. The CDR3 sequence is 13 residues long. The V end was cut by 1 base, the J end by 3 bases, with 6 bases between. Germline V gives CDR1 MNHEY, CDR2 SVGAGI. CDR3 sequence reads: CASSYLGDTEAFF. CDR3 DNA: TGTGCCAGCAGTTACTTGGGGGACACTGAAGCTTTCTTT.

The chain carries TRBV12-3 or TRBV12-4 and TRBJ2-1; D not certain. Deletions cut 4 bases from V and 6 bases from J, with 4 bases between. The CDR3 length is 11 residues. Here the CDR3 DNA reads TGTGCCAGCAGTTCCGCCAATGAGCAGTTCTTC. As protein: CASSSANEQFF.